What follows is one TCR beta chain and its context. Germline lookup yields CDR1 MDHEN and CDR2 SYDVKM. The V gene lost 6 bases and the J gene lost 0 bases, with 9 bases spanning the gap. The CDR3 contains 15 residues. This specimen comes from a study of HIV-infected children after antiretroviral therapy interruption. Across the study: All children had CD4+ count above 500 and viral load below 50 copies/ml. Interruption-arm sampling covered weeks 0, 12, interruption end (24 or 48), and about 3 years post-study. In continuous treatment, analyzed samples were from weeks 0, 48 and 150. Recorded EBV and CMV exposure existed for most children.

This sample's treatment: PENTA 11 planned treatment interruption arm or continuous ART arm. The TCR library was built from RNA with a 3' RACE protocol and unique molecular identifiers. TCRdb ran MiXCR on the 3' RACE reads and lists one entry per CDR3 protein. The table lists around 16,000 distinct CDR3 sequences, 3% to 4% of them singletons, with approximately 5.4% in the top ten. The material was CD45RA+ CD4+ T cells from PBMCs, obtained from a donor given antiretroviral therapy, either interrupted or continuous. As to subset: naive CD4+ CD45RA+ CD45RO- T cells. This chain connects TRBV28 to TRBJ2-6; D is possibly TRBD2 (5 bases). This clonotype was obtained from a child aged 2 to 17 with HIV. CDR3 sequence reads: CASSEGSSGANVLTF. In nucleotides, the CDR3 is TGTGCCAGCAGCGAGGGATCCTCTGGGGCCAACGTCCTGACTTTC.